The next 32 T cell receptor beta chains were all read from a single sample in a study of cytomegalovirus exposure and HLA in healthy donors. The study ran its PCR with 60 Vbeta and 13 Jbeta primers. Measured with immunoSEQ multiplex PCR; TCRdb has only the in-frame clones, and not every one. The sample lists 85,000 to 100,000 clones; about 68% were seen once. The sequenced sample consisted of PBMCs. The receptor set was obtained from a human donor in good health.

This clone was detected a few times. V usage is TRBV10-1 and J usage is TRBJ2-6; D is possibly TRBD2 (6 bases). CDR1 WNHNN and CDR2 SYGVQD come from the germline V gene (reference sequence). V lost 6 bases to trimming and J lost 0 bases, with 12 bases between them. The CDR3 contains 16 residues. As DNA, the CDR3 is TGCGCCAGCAGATTGACGGGAGCCTCTGGGGCCAACGTCCTGACTTTC. This translates into CASRLTGASGANVLTF.

This chain links TRBV6-1 with TRBJ1-1; D is unresolved. The V and J ends lost 4 bases and 5 bases respectively, with 14 bases between them. The CDR3 consists of 14 residues. CDR1 MNHNS and CDR2 SASEGT come from the germline V gene. In DNA form, the CDR3 reads TGTGCCAGCAGTGGTGAGGGCGGACGAACTGAAGCTTTCTTT. The encoded protein is CASSGEGGRTEAFF.

V and J are TRBV7-8 and TRBJ2-7; 7 bases line up with TRBD2. This CDR3 comprises 18 residues. The germline CDR1 and CDR2 sequences are SGHVS and FQNEAQ. The junction had 15 bases not matched to a gene; V was cut back by 4 bases and J by 0 bases. The CDR3: CASSSRPSGEGHSYEQYF. CDR3 nucleotide sequence: TGTGCCAGCAGCTCCCGACCGTCCGGGGAGGGGCACTCCTACGAGCAGTACTTC.

This sequence joins TRBV27 and TRBJ2-7; 10 nucleotides align to TRBD1. CDR3 length: 14 residues. V lost 8 bases and J lost 2; bases outside the gene matches: 6. Germline values: CDR1 MNHEY, CDR2 SMNVEV (reference sequence). The CDR3 DNA is TGTGCCAGCGGCTGGACAGGGGGGACCTACGAGCAGTACTTC. This translates into CASGWTGGTYEQYF.

This chain connects TRBV10-3 to TRBJ2-5; 10 bases fit TRBD1. CDR1 is ENHRY and CDR2 is SYGVKD in the germline V gene. J was trimmed by 3 bases and V by 6 bases; bases with no gene match: 4. This CDR3 region has 14 residues. CDR3 DNA: TGTGCCATCAGGACAGGGGGCGGTGAAGAGACCCAGTACTTC. It codes for CAIRTGGGEETQYF.

This chain joins TRBV6-5 and TRBJ1-1; D is perhaps TRBD1 (5 bases). The CDR3 extends over 15 amino acids. Germline V gene sequence: CDR1 MNHEY, CDR2 SVGAGI. V was pared by 2 bases and J by 1 base, with 11 bases between. The CDR3 nucleotides read TGTGCCAGCAGTTACGGGGCGGTTGGGAACACTGAAGCTTTCTTT. Protein: CASSYGAVGNTEAFF.

The chain employs TRBV5-4 and TRBJ2-4; D possibly corresponds to TRBD2 (6 bases). Germline CDR1 and CDR2: SGHNT and YYREEE (reference sequence). This CDR3 region has 10 residues. Trimming removed 7 bases from V and 13 bases from J, with 12 bases in between. For the CDR3, the DNA is TGTGCCAGCGGTAGCGGACCGCAGTACTTC. Protein sequence: CASGSGPQYF.

V and J are TRBV20-1 and TRBJ2-4; tentatively, D is TRBD2 (5 bases). The CDR3 is made up of 11 amino acids. With 0 bases removed from V and 12 bases from J, the gap between germline ends came to 9 bases. Germline loops: CDR1 DFQATT, CDR2 SNEGSKA (reference sequence). Written as DNA, the CDR3 is TGCAGTGCTAGAGATCTGGGGAGTCAGTACTTC. Amino acid sequence: CSARDLGSQYF.

The sample holds a few counts of this clone. V is TRBV5-6 and J is TRBJ1-2, with TRBD1 as a possible D gene (5 bases). CDR3 length equals 13 residues. CDR1 SGHDT and CDR2 YYEEEE come from the germline V gene. V was cut by 4 bases and J by 6 bases, with 13 bases left in between. CDR3 sequence reads: CASSRGGEHGYTF. The CDR3 nucleotides are TGTGCCAGCAGCCGGGGGGGGGAACATGGCTACACCTTC.

This clone was recorded only once. V usage is TRBV25-1 and J usage is TRBJ1-1; D gene uncertain. The V gene lost 1 base and the J gene lost 6 bases, with 15 bases spanning the gap. CDR1 and CDR2 (germline): MGHDK, SYGVNS. There are 15 residues in the CDR3. The CDR3 DNA follows: TGTGCCAGCAGTGAATCCAGGAGGGTGTCGGCTGAAGCTTTCTTT. Amino acids: CASSESRRVSAEAFF. Full variable domain (missing parts from reference TRBV25-1 and TRBJ1-1): EADIYQTPRYLVIGTGKKITLECSQTMGHDKMYWYQQDPGMELHLIHYSYGVNSTEKGDLSSESTVSRIRTEHFPLTLESARPSHTSQYLCASSESRRVSAEAFFGQGTRLTVV.

The J gene is TRBJ1-1, the V gene TRBV5-1, with 10 bases lining up with TRBD1. The ends lost 0 bases at V and 5 bases at J; junction bases unmatched: 1. The CDR3 runs to 14 residues. CDR1 is SGHRS and CDR2 is YFSETQ in the germline V gene. The CDR3 DNA is TGCGCCAGCAGCTTGGGACAGGGGGCTACTGAAGCTTTCTTT. It yields the protein CASSLGQGATEAFF.

The genes are TRBV9 and TRBJ2-3; TRBD1 might be the D (5 bases). Germline V gives CDR1 SGDLS, CDR2 YYNGEE. This CDR3 has 14 residues. Trimming pared 1 base from V and 3 bases from J, leaving 9 bases between. The CDR3 DNA sequence: TGTGCCAGCAGCGTACGTCAGGGAACAGATACGCAGTATTTT. This encodes CASSVRQGTDTQYF. Combining the CDR3 with reference TRBV9 and TRBJ2-3 gives the whole variable domain DSGVTQTPKHLITATGQRVTLRCSPRSGDLSVYWYQQSLDQGLQFLIQYYNGEERAKGNILERFSAQQFPDLHSELNLSSLELGDSALYFCASSVRQGTDTQYFGPGTRLTVL.

This clone was detected only once. The chain recombines TRBV7-2 with TRBJ2-5; the D gene is possibly TRBD1 (6 bases). Germline CDR1 SGHTA, CDR2 FQGNSA. The CDR3 spans 14 residues. Trimming pared 4 bases from V and 1 base from J, leaving 10 bases between. This CDR3 is CASSSRGPQETQYF. The CDR3 DNA reads TGTGCCAGCAGCTCCAGGGGCCCCCAAGAGACCCAGTACTTC.

There are a few counts of this clone. V is TRBV28 and J is TRBJ1-3; D gene ambiguous. V was shortened by 8 bases and J by 0 bases, with 11 bases between the two germline ends. Germline assignment: CDR1 MDHEN and CDR2 SYDVKM. This CDR3 region has 14 residues. Here the CDR3 reads CASQESFSGNTIYF. The CDR3, as DNA: TGTGCCAGCCAGGAAAGCTTCTCTGGAAACACCATATATTTT.

This clone was observed a few times. Other DNA sequences from this sample encode an identical CDR3 as well. The chain couples TRBV11-3 to TRBJ2-1; 8 nucleotides agree with TRBD2. Germline CDR1 SGHNT, CDR2 YENEEA. The CDR3 is 14 residues long. The V and J ends lost 0 bases and 15 bases, in that order; junction bases with no gene match: 10. This chain's CDR3 is CASSLDQGGLAGFF. Here the CDR3 DNA reads TGTGCCAGCAGCTTAGATCAAGGGGGGCTAGCGGGGTTCTTC.

The rearrangement joins TRBV19 to TRBJ1-1; D may be TRBD1 (5 bases). CDR3 length: 13 residues. Trimming left V 2 bases short and J 10 bases short, with 14 bases between. Germline loops: CDR1 LNHDA, CDR2 SQIVND (reference sequence). Written as DNA, the CDR3 is TGTGCCAGTAGTATAACCCCCCAGGGTGGAGCTTTCTTT. Its protein is CASSITPQGGAFF.

This chain connects TRBV7-8 to TRBJ1-4; possibly TRBD1 for D (6 bases). Germline loops: CDR1 SGHVS, CDR2 FQNEAQ. Trimming stripped 5 bases from V and 4 bases from J, with 11 bases between. The length of the CDR3 is 14 residues. The CDR3 nucleotides are TGTGCCAGCAGCCCACACAGGGTTAATGAAAAACTGTTTTTT. Its translation is CASSPHRVNEKLFF. Variable domain in full (rest from reference TRBV7-8 and TRBJ1-4): GAGVSQSPRYKVAKRGQDVALRCDPISGHVSLFWYQQALGQGPEFLTYFQNEAQLDKSGLPSDRFFAERPEGSVSTLKIQRTQQEDSAVYLCASSPHRVNEKLFFGSGTQLSVL.

The sample holds one count of this clone. The genes are TRBV6-1 and TRBJ1-5; weak D call: TRBD1 (5 bases). This CDR3 region has 17 residues. With 4 bases removed from V and 0 bases from J, the gap between germline ends came to 16 bases. Germline CDR1 and CDR2: MNHNS and SASEGT. The DNA of the CDR3 is TGTGCCAGCAGTGGTCCCCCCAGGGATTATAGCAATCAGCCCCAGCATTTT. Protein product: CASSGPPRDYSNQPQHF.

The V and J genes are TRBV7-3 and TRBJ2-1; 7 nucleotides line up with TRBD1. The CDR3 length is 15 residues. J was trimmed by 2 bases and V by 3 bases; bases with no gene match: 4. Germline loops: CDR1 SGHTA, CDR2 FQGTGA. Written as DNA, the CDR3 is TGTGCCAGCAGCTTTCAGGGGGTTACCTACAATGAGCAGTTCTTC. It encodes CASSFQGVTYNEQFF. The full variable domain, in which reference TRBV7-3 and TRBJ2-1 provide the parts outside the CDR3, is GAGVSQTPSNKVTEKGKYVELRCDPISGHTALYWYRQSLGQGPEFLIYFQGTGAADDSGLPNDRFFAVRPEGSVSTLKIQRTERGDSAVYLCASSFQGVTYNEQFFGPGTRLTVL.

The genes are TRBV30 and TRBJ1-2, with D possibly being TRBD1 (6 bases). Germline V CDR1 and CDR2: GTSNPN, SVGIG (reference sequence). Trimming removed 1 base from V and 2 bases from J, with 8 bases in between. CDR3 length: 13 residues. The CDR3 DNA follows: TGTGCCTGGAGTGCAGGGGTGAACTATGGCTACACCTTC. The encoded protein is CAWSAGVNYGYTF. The whole variable domain, filled in from reference TRBV30 and TRBJ1-2, reads SQTIHQWPATLVQPVGSPLSLECTVEGTSNPNLYWYRQAAGRGLQLLFYSVGIGQISSEVPQNLSASRPQDRQFILSSKKLLLSDSGFYLCAWSAGVNYGYTFGSGTRLTVV.

This clone has more than one count but fewer than ten. The V gene is TRBV4-3, the J gene TRBJ1-2; the D gene is possibly TRBD1 (6 bases). With 1 base removed from V and 5 bases from J, the gap between germline ends came to 20 bases. This CDR3 contains 17 residues. Per the germline V gene, CDR1 is LGHNA and CDR2 is YSLEER. CDR3 nucleotides: TGCGCCAGCAGCCAAGTCGGCAGGGAAAGGGGGGGGTATGGCTACACCTTC. Encoded protein: CASSQVGRERGGYGYTF.

This clone was recorded only once. This chain joins TRBV6-1 and TRBJ1-1; a weak D match, TRBD1 (5 bases). The CDR3 covers 12 residues. With 6 bases removed from V and 2 bases from J, the gap between germline ends came to 7 bases. Germline lookup yields CDR1 MNHNS and CDR2 SASEGT. The CDR3: CASSDSNTEAFF. CDR3 nucleotide sequence: TGTGCCAGCAGCGACAGCAACACTGAAGCTTTCTTT.

V is TRBV19 and J is TRBJ1-1; D is unresolved. Germline CDR1 and CDR2: LNHDA and SQIVND (reference sequence). The ends were cut back, 4 bases at V and 3 bases at J, with 9 bases in the middle. CDR3 size: 13 residues. The CDR3 nucleotides are TGTGCCAGTAGTAAAGACGGGGACACTGAAGCTTTCTTT. It translates to CASSKDGDTEAFF.

The chain combines TRBV10-3 with TRBJ1-1; possible D gene TRBD1, 6 bases. Trimming stripped 3 bases from V and 7 bases from J, with 9 bases between. The CDR3 consists of 12 residues. Per the germline V gene, CDR1 is ENHRY and CDR2 is SYGVKD. CDR3 residues: CAISERGNEAFF. CDR3 nucleotides: TGTGCCATCAGTGAAAGGGGGAATGAAGCTTTCTTT.

V usage is TRBV12-5 and J usage is TRBJ1-1; the D is unclear. The CDR3 contains 13 residues. Germline CDR1 is LGHNT and CDR2 is FRNRAP. The V and J ends lost 0 bases and 3 bases respectively, with 5 bases between them. The CDR3 spells CASGLVEDTEAFF. CDR3 DNA: TGTGCTAGTGGTTTGGTAGAGGACACTGAAGCTTTCTTT.

The count of this clone is one. The gene calls are TRBV15 and TRBJ1-3; D is uncertain. The length of the CDR3 is 16 residues. The V end was cut by 5 bases, the J end by 1 base, with 15 bases between. The germline V gene has CDR1 LNHNV and CDR2 YYDKDF (reference sequence). The DNA for the CDR3 is TGTGCCACCAGCCCCCGCCGACTGCTTTCTGGAAACACCATATATTTT. As protein: CATSPRRLLSGNTIYF.

The chain joins TRBV5-6 to TRBJ2-7; 7 nucleotides agree with TRBD1. Trimming took 4 bases from V and 5 from J; bases not matched to a gene: 12. This CDR3 spans 15 amino acids. Germline values: CDR1 SGHDT, CDR2 YYEEEE. The CDR3 spells CASSQQGPLLDEQYF. The CDR3 region has the DNA TGTGCCAGCAGCCAACAGGGGCCCCTATTAGACGAGCAGTACTTC.

This clone was detected once. The chain is built from TRBV6-1 and TRBJ1-1; TRBD1 might be the D (6 bases). CDR3 length: 11 amino acids. V was cut by 6 bases and J by 8 bases, with 10 bases left in between. Germline values: CDR1 MNHNS, CDR2 SASEGT. The chain's CDR3 is CASRVGTEAFF. As DNA, the CDR3 is TGTGCCAGCAGGGTGGGGACAGAAGCTTTCTTT.

This rearrangement joins TRBV7-8 to TRBJ1-5; TRBD1 aligns across 7 bases. Germline trimming cut 7 bases from V and 5 bases from J; bases unmatched to any gene: 8. Germline V CDR1 and CDR2: SGHVS, FQNEAQ. The CDR3 is 14 amino acids. This chain's CDR3 is CASTGTARDQPQHF. The CDR3 bases are TGTGCCAGCACCGGGACAGCCCGTGATCAGCCCCAGCATTTT.

The chain links TRBV19 to TRBJ2-7; the match to TRBD1 covers 8 bases. Trimming at V came to 6 bases and at J to 1 base, leaving 8 bases not matched to a gene. CDR3 size: 15 residues. Germline V gene sequence: CDR1 LNHDA, CDR2 SQIVND (reference sequence). The CDR3 sequence is CASSSPGQGSYEQYF. The CDR3 nucleotides read TGTGCCAGTAGCTCTCCCGGACAGGGTTCCTACGAGCAGTACTTC.

The chain links TRBV4-2 to TRBJ2-1; 11 bases line up with TRBD2. The CDR3 contains 17 residues. Germline values: CDR1 LGHNA, CDR2 YNFKEQ. V lost 0 bases to trimming and J lost 1 base; unmatched junction nucleotides: 2. The CDR3 DNA is TGTGCCAGCAGCCAAGACCTAGCGGGGGGATCCTACAATGAGCAGTTCTTC. Its translation: CASSQDLAGGSYNEQFF.

The chain recombines TRBV7-3 with TRBJ2-1; TRBD2 matches 11 bases. This CDR3 has 15 residues. The V segment lost 3 bases and the J segment 5 bases; nucleotides outside the gene matches: 3. CDR1 and CDR2 from the germline V gene are SGHTA and FQGTGA. The CDR3 protein is CASSFSSGGNNEQFF. CDR3 bases: TGTGCCAGCAGCTTTTCTAGCGGGGGGAACAATGAGCAGTTCTTC.